Following are 18 T cell receptor beta chains from one sample sequenced in a study of T cell responses to AZD1222 COVID-19 vaccine (dated by TCRdb to the early 2020s). The library was built by means of the immunoSEQ multiplex PCR assay. As stored in TCRdb, this immuneACCESS dataset retains in-frame rearrangements with V and J assigned. A fraction of the clones does not appear; measured against another copy, unresolved V genes explain less than half of the discrepancy, and the remainder lacks a known reason. In this sample the table shows 50,000 to 60,000 clones, approximately 89% of which occur a single time. Roughly 14% of the sample lies in the top ten. The time point label corresponds to: baseline before first vaccination. This sample comprised peripheral blood, obtained on day 0 of AZD1222 vaccination. These receptors originate from an adult in good health.

This sequence joins TRBV6-5 and TRBJ1-2, with no clear D. Germline CDR1 is MNHEY and CDR2 is SVGAGI. This CDR3 comprises 13 residues. V lost 5 bases to trimming and J lost 4 bases, with 11 bases between them. The CDR3 is CASSIQVGYGYTF. CDR3 in DNA: TGTGCCAGCAGTATTCAGGTGGGCTATGGCTACACCTTC.

The chain joins TRBV3-1 (or the pseudogene TRBV3-2) to TRBJ2-7, with 9 bases that match TRBD2. Per germline, CDR1 LGHDT and CDR2 YNNKEL (reference sequence). CDR3 length equals 17 residues. After removal of 0 bases from V and 6 bases from J, the junction contained 12 bases not matched to a gene. CDR3: CASSQDQLAGVLGEQYF. The CDR3 DNA follows: TGTGCCAGCAGCCAAGATCAATTAGCGGGAGTTCTTGGCGAGCAGTACTTC.

V usage is TRBV6-1 and J usage is TRBJ1-5; D is uncertain. V gave up 1 base and J gave up 10 bases, with 8 bases separating them. The CDR3 spans 12 residues. CDR1 MNHNS and CDR2 SASEGT come from the germline V gene. DNA of the CDR3: TGTGCCAGCAGTGAAGACCCCCAACCCCAGCATTTT. This gives the protein CASSEDPQPQHF.

Here the CDR3 reads CASSEALGGFGELFF. CDR3 DNA sequence: TGTGCCAGCAGTGAAGCGCTGGGGGGCTTCGGGGAGCTGTTTTTT. This sequence joins TRBV6-1 and TRBJ2-2; D could derive from TRBD1 or TRBD2 (6 bases each). Trimming pared 0 bases from V and 7 bases from J, leaving 12 bases between. CDR1 and CDR2 (germline): MNHNS, SASEGT. This CDR3 region has 15 residues.

V gene TRBV12-3 or TRBV12-4 combines with J gene TRBJ1-1, with D hard to call. V lost 8 bases to trimming and J lost 3 bases, with 13 bases between them. This CDR3 has 13 amino acids. The CDR3: CASQPGAYTEAFF. CDR3 DNA: TGTGCCAGCCAACCCGGAGCTTACACTGAAGCTTTCTTT.

The V call is TRBV11-1, the J call TRBJ2-1; D gene uncertain. The CDR3 covers 14 residues. The germline V gene has CDR1 SGHAT and CDR2 FQDESV (reference sequence). The germline V and J ends were trimmed by 1 base and 4 bases, with 8 bases remaining between them. CDR3 protein: CASSLDRTYNEQFF. DNA for the CDR3: TGTGCCAGCAGCTTAGATCGAACTTACAATGAGCAGTTCTTC.

This clone was observed once. The V call is TRBV7-9, the J call TRBJ1-3; D unresolved. V gave up 9 bases and J gave up 3 bases, with 15 bases separating them. The CDR3 has 14 residues. Germline lookup yields CDR1 SEHNR and CDR2 FQNEAQ (reference sequence). Here the CDR3 DNA reads TGTGCCAGTCTAATCAACTCTGATGGAAACACCATATATTTT. The encoded protein is CASLINSDGNTIYF.

This clone is judged medium-sized (0.01 to 0.1%). This chain links TRBV5-6 with TRBJ1-3, with D uncertain. The germline V gene has CDR1 SGHDT and CDR2 YYEEEE. Trimming removed 3 bases from V and 1 base from J, with 8 bases in between. The CDR3 has 14 residues. As DNA, the CDR3 is TGTGCCAGCAGCTCAATTCGGTCTGGAAACACCATATATTTT. It is translated as CASSSIRSGNTIYF.

The chain carries TRBV29-1 and TRBJ2-1, with 10 bases identical to TRBD2. V lost 7 bases to trimming and J lost 7 bases; unmatched junction nucleotides: 10. Germline values: CDR1 SQVTM, CDR2 ANQGSEA. The CDR3 contains 14 residues. CDR3 sequence (DNA): TGCAGCGGATTAGCGGGAGGAACGAGAAATGAGCAGTTCTTC. Encoded protein: CSGLAGGTRNEQFF.

The rearrangement joins TRBV5-4 to TRBJ2-7; maybe TRBD2 (6 bases). This CDR3 has 13 amino acids. Germline CDR1 is SGHNT and CDR2 is YYREEE (reference sequence). V was trimmed by 2 bases and J by 5 bases, leaving 11 bases between them. The CDR3 sequence: CASSFAGTHEQYF. For the CDR3, the DNA is TGTGCCAGCAGCTTTGCGGGGACCCACGAGCAGTACTTC.

The genes are TRBV9 and TRBJ2-1; D possibly corresponds to TRBD2 (5 bases). This CDR3 comprises 15 residues. Trimming removed 4 bases from V and 2 bases from J, with 13 bases in between. Germline loops: CDR1 SGDLS, CDR2 YYNGEE. CDR3: CASSSLDSAYNEQFF. The CDR3 DNA reads TGTGCCAGCAGCTCACTAGATTCCGCCTACAATGAGCAGTTCTTC.

This clone showed up just a few times. V gene TRBV23-1 combines with J gene TRBJ2-7, with TRBD2 matching over 8 bases. TRBV23-1 is flagged as an ORF with uncertain function. This CDR3 region has 16 residues. With 1 base clipped from V and 3 bases from J, the junction kept 8 bases outside the gene matches. The CDR3 DNA reads as TGCGCCAGCAGTCAATTCCGAGCGGGAGAGGACTACGAGCAGTACTTC. Its protein product is CASSQFRAGEDYEQYF.

The chain employs TRBV9 and TRBJ1-3; possible D gene TRBD1, 6 bases. CDR1 is SGDLS, CDR2 YYNGEE, per germline. The CDR3 consists of 17 residues. The V gene lost 4 bases and the J gene lost 0 bases, with 17 bases spanning the gap. The DNA for the CDR3 is TGTGCCAGCAGCTTGTCCCCTGGGGGCCTCTCTGGAAACACCATATATTTT. Protein sequence: CASSLSPGGLSGNTIYF.

This clone was detected only a few times. This chain links TRBV7-2 with TRBJ1-1; D is perhaps TRBD1 (5 bases). Germline lookup yields CDR1 SGHTA and CDR2 FQGNSA. Trimming cost V 0 bases and J 13 bases, with 15 bases left between them. This CDR3 contains 13 residues. CDR3 nucleotides: TGTGCCAGCAGCTTAGCCCAGGGAACAAGTGGTTTCTTT. This codes for CASSLAQGTSGFF. Together with reference TRBV7-2 and TRBJ1-1, the CDR3 gives the full variable domain: GAGVSQSPSNKVTEKGKDVELRCDPISGHTALYWYRQSLGQGLEFLIYFQGNSAPDKSGLPSDRFSAERTGGSVSTLTIQRTQQEDSAVYLCASSLAQGTSGFFGQGTRLTVV.

The V call is TRBV5-8, the J call TRBJ2-6; no firm D call. This CDR3 has 15 amino acids. Trimming stripped 4 bases from V and 0 bases from J, with 8 bases between. CDR1 and CDR2 (germline): SGHTS, YDEGEE. CDR3 sequence (DNA): TGTGCCAGCAGCCAGTACAGCTCTGGGGCCAACGTCCTGACTTTC. It encodes CASSQYSSGANVLTF.

The chain has TRBV5-1 and TRBJ1-2; D possibly corresponds to TRBD1 (6 bases). This CDR3 has 14 amino acids. Trimming stripped 0 bases from V and 4 bases from J, with 10 bases between. Germline V gene sequence: CDR1 SGHRS, CDR2 YFSETQ. The CDR3 region is CASSLGTDIYGYTF. CDR3 in DNA: TGCGCCAGCAGCTTGGGGACAGACATCTATGGCTACACCTTC. Full variable domain (missing parts from reference TRBV5-1 and TRBJ1-2): KAGVTQTPRYLIKTRGQQVTLSCSPISGHRSVSWYQQTPGQGLQFLFEYFSETQRNKGNFPGRFSGRQFSNSRSEMNVSTLELGDSALYLCASSLGTDIYGYTFGSGTRLTVV.

Regarding this clone: The same CDR3 is also encoded by other DNA sequences in this sample. The V gene is TRBV11-2, the J gene TRBJ2-7; D not resolved. The germline CDR1 and CDR2 sequences are SGHAT and FQNNGV. Trimming cost V 5 bases and J 7 bases, with 12 bases left between them. This CDR3 contains 12 residues. CDR3 sequence reads: CASSPGPREQYF. Written as DNA, the CDR3 is TGTGCCAGCAGCCCGGGTCCCAGGGAGCAGTACTTC.

The chain is built from TRBV4-1 and TRBJ2-7, with unresolved D. The CDR3 runs 17 residues. With 2 bases removed from V and 1 base from J, the gap between germline ends came to 18 bases. Germline assignment: CDR1 MGHRA and CDR2 YSYEKL. This chain's CDR3 is CASSQPSSGRTSYEQYF. The CDR3 nucleotides read TGCGCCAGCAGCCAACCGTCTTCAGGACGCACGTCCTACGAGCAGTACTTC.